Presented here are 3 T cell receptor beta chains from one specimen sequenced in a study of blood T cell repertoires in COVID-19. The table came from immunoSEQ multiplex PCR; TCRdb's copy has only in-frame clones and leaves some out. The profile shows fewer than 300,000 clones, approximately 89% of them singletons. The sequenced sample consisted of peripheral blood. These receptor sequences come from a woman between 45 and 65 years old with acute or convalescent COVID-19.

The chain recombines TRBV12-3 or TRBV12-4 with TRBJ1-2; 7 positions match TRBD1. This CDR3 spans 13 amino acids. V trimming: 4 bases; J trimming: 8 bases; junction bases outside the gene matches: 7. This CDR3 is CASSSRGLGGYTF. CDR3 DNA sequence: TGTGCCAGCAGTTCCAGGGGGTTGGGGGGCTACACCTTC.

The chain combines TRBV2 with TRBJ2-7; perhaps TRBD1 as D (6 bases). Between the trimmed V and J ends, which lost 4 bases and 0 bases, there was a span of 10 bases. The CDR3 spans 14 residues. Germline V gene sequence: CDR1 SNHLY, CDR2 FYNNEI. This CDR3 reads CASSAGRGSYEQYF. The CDR3 DNA follows: TGTGCCAGCAGTGCGGGCAGGGGCTCCTACGAGCAGTACTTC.

The gene calls are TRBV7-3 and TRBJ2-5; 8 bases are shared with TRBD2. This CDR3 has 15 residues. CDR1 is SGHTA and CDR2 is FQGTGA in the germline V gene. V shed 1 base and J 5 bases; nucleotides not matched to a gene: 6. CDR3 DNA sequence: TGTGCCAGCAGCTTAAGGGCGGGAGGCTGGGAGACCCAGTACTTC. It encodes CASSLRAGGWETQYF.